The sequence of this T cell receptor beta chain was determined in a study of cytomegalovirus exposure and HLA in healthy donors. Findings of the study overall: Cytomegalovirus association was listed for 164 TCR beta chains. Later analysis revealed greater clonal expansion in HLA-associated TCR beta chains than in equally common others.

Of note for this clone: No antigen is known for it.

Germline CDR1 and CDR2: ENHRY and SYGVKD. Trimming took 3 bases from V and 7 from J; bases not matched to a gene: 3. The CDR3 extends over 13 amino acids. The PCR employed 60 Vbeta primers together with 13 Jbeta primers. Sequencing used immunoSEQ multiplex PCR; TCRdb keeps in-frame clones, though not all of them. The data hold more than 90,000 clones, with roughly 82% observed a single time. The gene calls are TRBV10-3 and TRBJ2-1; 7 nucleotides line up with TRBD1. This TCR derives from a human donor in good health. The sample taken for sequencing was PBMCs. The CDR3 region is CAISDEQGNEQFF. The CDR3, as DNA: TGTGCCATCAGTGATGAACAGGGGAATGAGCAGTTCTTC.